The rows below give T cell receptor beta chains drawn from one sample of a study of blood T cell repertoires in COVID-19. Repertoires were generated with immunoSEQ multiplex PCR, while TCRdb's copy carries only in-frame clones and drops some. The sample lists roughly 230,000 clones, approximately 80% occurring once. The sequenced sample consisted of peripheral blood. These receptors were obtained from a woman aged 50 to 65 with acute or convalescent COVID-19. Each CDR3 is given without its conserved first and last residue. Fields, in order: J gene, CDR3 length, V gene, CDR3 protein.

j_gene: TRBJ2-2
len: 13
v_gene: TRBV30
CDR3aa: AWLRGGLNTGELF

j_gene: TRBJ1-4
len: 10
v_gene: TRBV6-1
CDR3aa: ASSEGLESGF

j_gene: TRBJ1-5
len: 12
v_gene: TRBV28
CDR3aa: ASRGQGDYQPQH

j_gene: TRBJ1-2
len: 11
v_gene: TRBV18
CDR3aa: ASSPETDYGYT

j_gene: TRBJ1-2
len: 13
v_gene: TRBV9
CDR3aa: ASSNRQGWVDGYT

j_gene: TRBJ2-7
len: 12
v_gene: TRBV18
CDR3aa: ASSPTSGAYEQY

j_gene: TRBJ1-1
len: 13
v_gene: TRBV27
CDR3aa: ASSPAGQGITRAF

j_gene: TRBJ2-6
len: 16
v_gene: TRBV4-2
CDR3aa: ASSQDFGTSSGANVLT

j_gene: TRBJ2-3
len: 12
v_gene: TRBV6-2/TRBV6-3
CDR3aa: ASSSGGATDTQY

j_gene: TRBJ2-3
len: 12
v_gene: TRBV30
CDR3aa: AWTPKGAEDTQY

j_gene: TRBJ2-1
len: 14
v_gene: TRBV4-1
CDR3aa: ASSQDSGALSNEQF

j_gene: TRBJ1-5
len: 18
v_gene: TRBV19
CDR3aa: ASSPRPLGQVGGSNQPQH

j_gene: TRBJ2-7
len: 14
v_gene: TRBV3-1/TRBV3-2
CDR3aa: ASSQDGLGSPYEQY

j_gene: TRBJ1-1
len: 13
v_gene: TRBV3-1/TRBV3-2
CDR3aa: ASSQRQGGLTEAF

j_gene: TRBJ1-1
len: 11
v_gene: TRBV29-1
CDR3aa: SVEGLRVTEAF

j_gene: TRBJ1-4
len: 12
v_gene: TRBV29-1
CDR3aa: SVESLQGNEKLF

j_gene: TRBJ2-2
len: 13
v_gene: TRBV4-3
CDR3aa: ASSQDPRGAGELF

j_gene: TRBJ2-7
len: 13
v_gene: TRBV6-5
CDR3aa: ASSYSASGSYEQY

j_gene: TRBJ2-7
len: 12
v_gene: TRBV2
CDR3aa: ASSPGQVGDEQY

j_gene: TRBJ2-1
len: 13
v_gene: TRBV2
CDR3aa: ASRGDRGYGNEQF

j_gene: TRBJ1-1
len: 11
v_gene: TRBV19
CDR3aa: ASMARENTEAF

j_gene: TRBJ2-5
len: 11
v_gene: TRBV29-1
CDR3aa: SVPSGGMETQY

j_gene: TRBJ2-7
len: 12
v_gene: TRBV19
CDR3aa: ASKSGGDLSEQY

j_gene: TRBJ1-1
len: 10
v_gene: TRBV29-1
CDR3aa: TGQHMNTEAF

j_gene: TRBJ1-3
len: 15
v_gene: TRBV4-2
CDR3aa: ASSQEGAGSSGNTIY

j_gene: TRBJ2-6
len: 15
v_gene: TRBV7-2
CDR3aa: ASSSGDRATGANVLT

j_gene: TRBJ2-2
len: 11
v_gene: TRBV2
CDR3aa: ASSVRNTGELF

j_gene: TRBJ2-7
len: 13
v_gene: TRBV19
CDR3aa: ASSIDHRGGYEQY

j_gene: TRBJ1-1
len: 16
v_gene: TRBV7-9
CDR3aa: ASIAPRYASGRNTEAF

j_gene: TRBJ2-7
len: 12
v_gene: TRBV10-1
CDR3aa: ASSASTSPDEQY

j_gene: TRBJ2-2
len: 15
v_gene: TRBV7-9
CDR3aa: ASSLRLAGTNTGELF

j_gene: TRBJ1-2
len: 14
v_gene: TRBV10-3
CDR3aa: AISESPDSFNYGYT

j_gene: TRBJ1-5
len: 13
v_gene: TRBV19
CDR3aa: ASSRGTGGGQPQH

j_gene: TRBJ2-1
len: 17
v_gene: TRBV15
CDR3aa: ATSRGPRTALSSYNEQF

j_gene: TRBJ1-2
len: 13
v_gene: TRBV6-2/TRBV6-3
CDR3aa: ASSYSQGAIGGYT

j_gene: TRBJ1-4
len: 13
v_gene: TRBV4-1
CDR3aa: ASSQPGQEPWKLF

j_gene: TRBJ1-2
len: 13
v_gene: TRBV7-2
CDR3aa: ASSLAERQNYGYT

j_gene: TRBJ2-7
len: 11
v_gene: TRBV18
CDR3aa: ASSPSSAYEQY

j_gene: TRBJ2-1
len: 14
v_gene: TRBV24-1
CDR3aa: ATSDPLARSANEQF

j_gene: TRBJ1-4
len: 12
v_gene: TRBV27
CDR3aa: ASSKTDRGEKLF

j_gene: TRBJ1-5
len: 14
v_gene: TRBV28
CDR3aa: ASSFSQGRFAQPQH

j_gene: TRBJ1-5
len: 13
v_gene: TRBV28
CDR3aa: ASTLSGGDSSLGH

j_gene: TRBJ2-7
len: 12
v_gene: TRBV29-1
CDR3aa: SVEWGQGRYEQY

j_gene: TRBJ2-1
len: 13
v_gene: TRBV6-6
CDR3aa: ASRSGTSLGDEQF

j_gene: TRBJ2-3
len: 15
v_gene: TRBV24-1
CDR3aa: ATSDLPGLADTDTQY

j_gene: TRBJ2-1
len: 14
v_gene: TRBV6-2/TRBV6-3
CDR3aa: ASSYLWGSGDNEQF

j_gene: TRBJ2-2
len: 11
v_gene: TRBV9
CDR3aa: ASRSTNTGELF

j_gene: TRBJ2-5
len: 14
v_gene: TRBV7-8
CDR3aa: ASSLAAVGQQKTQY

j_gene: TRBJ2-7
len: 10
v_gene: TRBV3-1/TRBV3-2
CDR3aa: ASSRHETGQY

j_gene: TRBJ2-1
len: 12
v_gene: TRBV2
CDR3aa: ASSDRQGGNEQF

j_gene: TRBJ1-1
len: 14
v_gene: TRBV4-3
CDR3aa: ASSQAPQSWNTEAF

j_gene: TRBJ1-2
len: 13
v_gene: TRBV5-6
CDR3aa: ASNLSPTGFYGYT

j_gene: TRBJ2-6
len: 12
v_gene: TRBV28
CDR3aa: AVDSDSGANVLT

j_gene: TRBJ1-2
len: 14
v_gene: TRBV5-6
CDR3aa: ASSLPGTGGHDGYT

j_gene: TRBJ2-1
len: 11
v_gene: TRBV5-1
CDR3aa: ASRSTSWDEQF

j_gene: TRBJ2-3
len: 12
v_gene: TRBV30
CDR3aa: AWRWLAGIDTQY

j_gene: TRBJ2-2
len: 12
v_gene: TRBV9
CDR3aa: ASSWDHGGGELF

j_gene: TRBJ2-7
len: 11
v_gene: TRBV27
CDR3aa: ASSLQGGYEQY

j_gene: TRBJ1-3
len: 12
v_gene: TRBV4-3
CDR3aa: ASSPGIGSDTIY

j_gene: TRBJ1-1
len: 13
v_gene: TRBV19
CDR3aa: ASSAPGRTGTEAF